Listed below are T cell receptor beta chains from one sample, sequenced in a study of human T cells and chemical hapten exposure. TCRdb reprocessed the RACE reads via MiXCR and lists one record per CDR3 protein. The sample shows around 74,000 distinct CDR3 sequences, about 32% of them seen only once. Sequencing used whole blood, obtained in connection with sensitization to the hapten diphenylcyclopropenone (DPC). These receptors were collected from a man between 35 and 55 years old with alopecia areata. Some clones in this sample may be carry-over from other donors' samples. CDR3s include the opening cysteine and the closing phenylalanine or tryptophan. D genes are given only for firm matches. The listing skips clone size in some rows; elsewhere it reads once, few, many or a size class.

TRBJ2-3,.,13,TRBV7-8,few,TGTGCCAGCAGCCTCAGGGGAGCAGATACGCAGTATTTT,CASSLRGADTQYF
TRBJ2-5,.,13,TRBV12-3/TRBV12-4,.,TGTGCCAGCAGTCAGCGGAGGGGTGAGACCCAGTACTTC,CASSQRRGETQYF
TRBJ1-2,.,10,TRBV7-2,.,TGTGCCAGCAGCTTGTTTGGCTACACCTTC,CASSLFGYTF
TRBJ2-5,TRBD2,14,TRBV20-1,.,TGCAGTGCCGCGACTAGCGGGTTCCAAGAGACCCAGTACTTC,CSAATSGFQETQYF
TRBJ1-5,TRBD1,15,TRBV12-3/TRBV12-4,few,TGTGCCAGCAGCGATGGACAGGTTAGCAATCAGCCCCAGCATTTT,CASSDGQVSNQPQHF
TRBJ2-1,.,14,TRBV5-1,.,TGCGCCAGCAGCCCGGTCGATGGGACTGATGAGCAGTTCTTC,CASSPVDGTDEQFF
TRBJ2-5,TRBD1,15,TRBV18,few,TGTGCCAGCTCATCGACAGGGCTGCAACAAGAGACCCAGTACTTC,CASSSTGLQQETQYF
TRBJ1-1,TRBD1,16,TRBV28,.,TGTGCCAGCAGTTTATTAGGACAGGGCGCGAACACTGAAGCTTTCTTT,CASSLLGQGANTEAFF
TRBJ2-1,.,15,TRBV7-9,few,TGTGCCAGCAGCTTAGGGTGGCAGGGAGGTTTGGAGCAGTTCTTC,CASSLGWQGGLEQFF
TRBJ2-7,TRBD2,15,TRBV6-2/TRBV6-3,few,TGTGCCAGCAGGCCCAGCGGGAGTTTCTCCAACGAGCAGTACTTC,CASRPSGSFSNEQYF
TRBJ2-6,TRBD1,17,TRBV10-2,few,TGCGCCAGCAGTGAGTGGACAGGCCGCTCTGGGGCCAACGTCCTGACTTTC,CASSEWTGRSGANVLTF
TRBJ2-2,TRBD1,15,TRBV24-1,.,TGTGCCACCAGTGATTTGGGACAGGTCGCAGGGGAGCTGTTTTTT,CATSDLGQVAGELFF
TRBJ1-5,.,15,TRBV6-6,.,TGTGCCAGCAGCCCGCCGGGGAATAGCAATCAGCCCCAGCATTTT,CASSPPGNSNQPQHF
TRBJ1-5,.,13,TRBV20-1,.,TGCAGTGCTACGGGACCGAACAATCAGCCCCAGCATTTT,CSATGPNNQPQHF
TRBJ1-1,.,12,TRBV20-1,.,TGCAGTGCTAAGGGTGGAAGCACTGAAGCTTTCTTT,CSAKGGSTEAFF
TRBJ2-1,.,14,TRBV6-2/TRBV6-3,many,TGTGCCAGCAGTGCCCCGGACGGTCCCAATGAGCAGTTCTTC,CASSAPDGPNEQFF
TRBJ2-5,.,14,TRBV18,few,TGTGCCAGCTCACCACCGAGGGGCGCGGAGACCCAGTACTTC,CASSPPRGAETQYF
TRBJ2-1,.,13,TRBV29-1,.,TGCAGCGTTGAAACAGGGTCCTACAATGAGCAGTTCTTC,CSVETGSYNEQFF
TRBJ2-5,TRBD2,14,TRBV7-6,.,TGTGCCAGCAGCCCGACTAGCGGGAGAGAGACCCAGTACTTC,CASSPTSGRETQYF
TRBJ2-1,TRBD2,15,TRBV5-6,few,TGTGCCAGCAGCTTGGTACTAGCGGGAGGGGACGAGCAGTTCTTC,CASSLVLAGGDEQFF
TRBJ1-2,TRBD1,13,TRBV25-1,.,TGTGCCAGCTCCCCGACAGGGGGCTATGGCTACACCTTC,CASSPTGGYGYTF
TRBJ2-7,.,15,TRBV6-1,few,TGTGCCAGCAGTGCAATCGGGACTCAAGGATACGAGCAGTACTTC,CASSAIGTQGYEQYF
TRBJ1-5,.,14,TRBV5-1,many,TGCGCCAGCAGCACCACAGGGTTACCTCAGCCCCAGCATTTT,CASSTTGLPQPQHF